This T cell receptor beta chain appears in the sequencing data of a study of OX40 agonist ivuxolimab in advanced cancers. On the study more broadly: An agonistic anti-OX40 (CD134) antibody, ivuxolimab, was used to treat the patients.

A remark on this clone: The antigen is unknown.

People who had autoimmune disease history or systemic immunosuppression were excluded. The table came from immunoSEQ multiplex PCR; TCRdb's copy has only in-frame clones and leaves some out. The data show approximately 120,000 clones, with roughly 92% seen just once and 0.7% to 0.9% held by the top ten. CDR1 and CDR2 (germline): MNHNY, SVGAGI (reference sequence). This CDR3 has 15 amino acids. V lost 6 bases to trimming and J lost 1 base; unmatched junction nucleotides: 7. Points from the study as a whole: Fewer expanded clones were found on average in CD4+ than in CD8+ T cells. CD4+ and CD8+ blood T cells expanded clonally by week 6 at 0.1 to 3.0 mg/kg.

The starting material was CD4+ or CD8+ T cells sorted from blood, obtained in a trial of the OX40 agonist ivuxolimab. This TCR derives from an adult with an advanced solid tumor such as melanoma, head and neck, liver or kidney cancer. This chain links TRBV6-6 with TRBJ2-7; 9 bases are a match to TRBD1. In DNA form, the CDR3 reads TGTGCCAGCAGCTGGGGACAGGGACGGTCCTACGAGCAGTACTTC. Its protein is CASSWGQGRSYEQYF.